These T cell receptor beta chains were read from a single sample in a study of blood T cell repertoires in COVID-19. Using immunoSEQ multiplex PCR, the repertoire was profiled, and TCRdb retains in-frame clones only, with some absent. Of over 30,000 clones listed, approximately 86% are singletons. Sequences were obtained from peripheral blood. Receptors originate from a man aged 70 or older with acute or convalescent COVID-19. CDR3s include the opening cysteine and the closing phenylalanine or tryptophan. Each record gives: V gene, clone size, J gene, D gene, CDR3 length, CDR3 DNA, CDR3 protein. A D gene is named only where the DNA matches it firmly. Size tells how often a clone was seen (once, few, many) or the class of an expanded clone, and some rows leave it out.

>TRBV2|-|TRBJ1-4|-|13
TGTGCCAGCCGTACATCCTTATATGAAAAACTGTTTTTT
CASRTSLYEKLFF
>TRBV24-1|once|TRBJ1-5|-|14
TGTGCCACCAGTGACCACCTCGGGTCCGCGCCCCAGCATTTT
CATSDHLGSAPQHF
>TRBV6-2/TRBV6-3|-|TRBJ2-3|TRBD2|14
TGTGCCAGCAGTAGCGGGAGCGACCGAGATACGCAGTATTTT
CASSSGSDRDTQYF
>TRBV5-4|-|TRBJ2-1|-|16
TGTGCCAGCAGCTTGGGGCTGGGGAGCTCCTACAATGAGCAGTTCTTC
CASSLGLGSSYNEQFF
>TRBV28|-|TRBJ1-2|TRBD1|13
TGTGCCAGCAGGAGGACAGGGGGAACTGGCTACACCTTC
CASRRTGGTGYTF
>TRBV6-1|-|TRBJ1-2|-|18
TGTGCCAGCAGTGAAGTGTGGCCAGCACCTACCGGGAACTATGGCTACACCTTC
CASSEVWPAPTGNYGYTF
>TRBV6-2/TRBV6-3|-|TRBJ2-7|TRBD1|17
TGTGCCAGCAGTGACGACCGGACAGGGCTCATTGGGGACGAGCAGTACTTC
CASSDDRTGLIGDEQYF
>TRBV10-3|-|TRBJ1-5|TRBD1|14
TGTGCCATCGGAGGGACAGCCCGGGGAGGTGGCCAGCATTTT
CAIGGTARGGGQHF
>TRBV11-2|-|TRBJ1-2|-|14
TGTGCCAGCAGCTTAGATACGGCGGGGGTTGGCTACACCTTC
CASSLDTAGVGYTF
>TRBV5-6|-|TRBJ2-3|-|13
TGTGCCAGCAGCCCCCCTGACTCAGATACGCAGTATTTT
CASSPPDSDTQYF
>TRBV3-1/TRBV3-2|few|TRBJ1-6|TRBD1|14
TGTGCCAGCAGCCTGGGACAGAATAATTCACCCCTCCACTTT
CASSLGQNNSPLHF
>TRBV6-7|-|TRBJ1-3|TRBD1|17
TGTGCCAGCAGCCGTCCCGGGACAGGGTGCCCTGGAAACACCATATATTTT
CASSRPGTGCPGNTIYF
>TRBV11-2|-|TRBJ1-1|-|14
TGTGCCAGCAGCCAGGGGTTCGGGGACACTGAAGCTTTCTTT
CASSQGFGDTEAFF
>TRBV6-5|-|TRBJ2-3|TRBD2|15
TGTGCCAGCATGGGGCTAGCGGGAGCCTCAGATACGCAGTATTTT
CASMGLAGASDTQYF
>TRBV19|-|TRBJ2-7|TRBD1|15
TGTGCCAGTAGTATGCCGGGACAGTTGCTCTACGAGCAGTACTTC
CASSMPGQLLYEQYF
>TRBV5-1|-|TRBJ2-2|-|15
TGCGCCAGCAGCTACCGGGACACGTCTACCGGGGAGCTGTTTTTT
CASSYRDTSTGELFF
>TRBV7-6|-|TRBJ2-3|-|15
TGTGCCAGCACCCAGGGGGCTAGCGGCAGAGATACGCAGTATTTT
CASTQGASGRDTQYF
>TRBV10-3|-|TRBJ2-1|TRBD1|15
TGTGCCATCAGTGACGACAGGGGTCCCTACAATGAGCAGTTCTTC
CAISDDRGPYNEQFF
>TRBV20-1|-|TRBJ1-3|TRBD1|13
TGCAGTGCTAGTGAGGGGGCAGGCAACACCATATATTTT
CSASEGAGNTIYF
>TRBV14|-|TRBJ2-6|TRBD2|16
TGTGCCAGCAGCCGGCTAGCGGGGATAGGGGCCAACGTCCTGACTTTC
CASSRLAGIGANVLTF
>TRBV4-2|-|TRBJ2-6|-|16
TGTGCCAGCAGCCACTCCCTGAGCTCTGGGGCCAACGTCCTGACTTTC
CASSHSLSSGANVLTF
>TRBV9|-|TRBJ2-2|-|14
TGTGCCAGCAGCAAGGAGGGATCGAGCGGGGAGCTGTTTTTT
CASSKEGSSGELFF
>TRBV24-1|-|TRBJ1-5|TRBD1|16
TGTGCCACCAGTGAGACAGGGATAGGGTCGGATCAGCCCCAGCATTTT
CATSETGIGSDQPQHF
>TRBV18|-|TRBJ2-5|TRBD1|15
TGTGCCAGCTCACCACTACAGGGGTCCCAAGAGACCCAGTACTTC
CASSPLQGSQETQYF
>TRBV9|-|TRBJ1-1|-|15
TGTGCCAGCAGCCCAGTTGACAGGTTGAACACTGAAGCTTTCTTT
CASSPVDRLNTEAFF
>TRBV11-2|few|TRBJ2-3|-|14
TGTGCCAGCAGCGCTGCAGGGCCAAGGGATACGCAGTATTTT
CASSAAGPRDTQYF
>TRBV7-2|-|TRBJ2-7|TRBD1|13
TGTGCCAGCAGCTTGAAGACAGGGAACGAGCAGTACTTC
CASSLKTGNEQYF
>TRBV10-3|-|TRBJ2-1|-|15
TGTGCCATCAGTGAAGTGGGGGCTCTAAGGAATGAGCAGTTCTTC
CAISEVGALRNEQFF
>TRBV10-1|-|TRBJ2-3|TRBD1|14
TGCGCCAGCAGTGGGGACAGATCCACAGATACGCAGTATTTT
CASSGDRSTDTQYF
>TRBV4-1|-|TRBJ2-3|-|14
TGCGCCAGCAGCCAAGGAGGAGGATTTCATACGCAGTATTTT
CASSQGGGFHTQYF
>TRBV27|few|TRBJ1-4|TRBD1|15
TGTGCCAGCTCCGTTTCATGGACAGGGCCTGAAAAACTGTTTTTT
CASSVSWTGPEKLFF
>TRBV7-2|-|TRBJ1-2|TRBD1|15
TGTGCCAGCAGTTTAACAGGGGTTATTAACTATGGCTACACCTTC
CASSLTGVINYGYTF
>TRBV5-1|-|TRBJ1-3|-|14
TGCGCCAGCCACGGCCCGGGTTCTGGAAACACCATATATTTT
CASHGPGSGNTIYF
>TRBV28|once|TRBJ1-5|-|12
TGTGCCAGCAGTAGAGGCGGGAGACCCCAGCATTTT
CASSRGGRPQHF
>TRBV28|-|TRBJ1-1|-|14
TGTGCCAGCACCCCGGCGGGGAGAGTACTAGAGGCTTTCTTT
CASTPAGRVLEAFF
>TRBV27|-|TRBJ2-5|-|13
TGTGCCAGCAGCGTCAGGGTCGGAGAGACCCAGTACTTC
CASSVRVGETQYF
>TRBV6-2/TRBV6-3|-|TRBJ2-5|TRBD1|16
TGTGCCAGCAGTTACGGGACAGGGTATTTACAAGAGACCCAGTACTTC
CASSYGTGYLQETQYF
>TRBV6-2/TRBV6-3|-|TRBJ2-2|TRBD2|19
TGTGCCAGCAGTTACCACTACTACGATAGCGGGGGTTGGACCGGGGAGCTGTTTTTT
CASSYHYYDSGGWTGELFF
>TRBV21-1|few|TRBJ1-1|-|17
TGTGCCAGCAGCAAAGAGCAGGGGGCCATGATCAACACTGAAGCTTTCTTT
CASSKEQGAMINTEAFF
>TRBV13|once|TRBJ1-6|-|13
TGTGCCAGTGGCGGGGGGTATAATTCACCCCTCCACTTT
CASGGGYNSPLHF
>TRBV2|once|TRBJ2-5|TRBD1|13
TGTGCCAGCAGTGATTCAGGGGGAGAGACCCAGTACTTC
CASSDSGGETQYF
>TRBV10-1|-|TRBJ2-7|-|14
TGCGCCAGCAGTGGGTGGGGGCCGGACTACGAGCAGTACTTC
CASSGWGPDYEQYF
>TRBV25-1|-|TRBJ2-7|-|13
TGTGCCAGCAGTGTTAAGGTAGGGAGGGAGCAGTACTTC
CASSVKVGREQYF
>TRBV7-8|-|TRBJ1-3|-|16
TGTGCCAGCAGCAAAGCGTGGGGAGGGGCTGGAAACACCATATATTTT
CASSKAWGGAGNTIYF
>TRBV7-9|-|TRBJ2-2|-|16
TGTGCCAGCAGCCCCTTTAACGGGGGTAACCGGGGGGAGCTGTTTTTT
CASSPFNGGNRGELFF
>TRBV30|-|TRBJ1-1|-|16
TGTGCCTGGTGTCGTCTGGACCCTCTGGAGGACACTGAAGCTTTCTTT
CAWCRLDPLEDTEAFF
>TRBV5-1|-|TRBJ1-2|TRBD1|15
TGCGCCAGCAGCTTGGGAGGGACAGGGGGCCCTGGCTACACCTTC
CASSLGGTGGPGYTF